A single T cell receptor (beta chain) is shown here with its context. In the original analysis: Cell counts per sample came from amplifying reference gene primers. TCRdb's table, derived via immunoSEQ multiplex PCR, lists solely in-frame clones and lacks some. V, J and clone size are taken as reported in that table, and D and trimming were inferred from the DNA itself. The sample has about 230,000 clones; around 83% are singletons. The V and J ends lost 0 bases and 8 bases, in that order; junction bases with no gene match: 2. The V gene's germline CDR1 is SGHDT and CDR2 YYEEEE. The CDR3 is 14 amino acids. This record comes from a study of blood T cell repertoires in COVID-19.

The receptor was derived from a man aged 35-49 years who had recovered from COVID-19. The sample comprised peripheral blood. The rearrangement links TRBV5-6 to TRBJ1-6; 7 bases align to TRBD1. CDR3 amino acids: CASSLGQGDSPLHF. Here the CDR3 DNA reads TGTGCCAGCAGCTTGGGACAGGGAGATTCACCCCTCCACTTT. Full variable domain (rest looked up from reference TRBV5-6 and TRBJ1-6): DAGVTQSPTHLIKTRGQQVTLRCSPKSGHDTVSWYQQALGQGPQFIFQYYEEEERQRGNFPDRFSGHQFPNYSSELNVNALLLGDSALYLCASSLGQGDSPLHFGNGTRLTVT.